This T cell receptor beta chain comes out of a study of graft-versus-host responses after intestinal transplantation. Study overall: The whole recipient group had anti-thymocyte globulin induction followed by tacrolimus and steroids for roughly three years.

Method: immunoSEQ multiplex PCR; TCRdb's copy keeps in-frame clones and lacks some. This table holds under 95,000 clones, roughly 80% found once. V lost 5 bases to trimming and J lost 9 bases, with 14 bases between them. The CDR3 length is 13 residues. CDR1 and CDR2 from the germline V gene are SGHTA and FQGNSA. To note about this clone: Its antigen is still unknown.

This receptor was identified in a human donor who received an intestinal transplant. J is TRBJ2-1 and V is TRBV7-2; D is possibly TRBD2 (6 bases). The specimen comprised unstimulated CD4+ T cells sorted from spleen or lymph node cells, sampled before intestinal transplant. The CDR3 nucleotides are TGTGCCAGCAGCCAAGATCGGGGGTCTGAGCAGTTCTTC. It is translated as CASSQDRGSEQFF.